Included here is one TCR beta chain sequence, with context. Its antigen is not yet known. Base quality data are lacking; no much larger clone is found one base away. These data belong to a study of immune evolution from preneoplasia to lung adenocarcinoma (TCRdb year 2021). Broadly, across the study: HLA loss of heterozygosity was seen in roughly 6.6%, 14% and 36% of AIS, MIA and ADC lesions, and in no AAH lesions. The study profiled immune contexture across lung adenocarcinoma precursors and invasive adenocarcinoma using immune gene expression, TCR sequencing and multiplex immunofluorescence. Resected precursor lesions (AAH, AIS, MIA) and invasive adenocarcinomas were each compared against paired morphologically normal lung tissue. Sample size was based on specimen availability rather than a prior power calculation. The immune data were integrated with whole exome sequencing and methylation data from the same cohort of nodules. The overall cohort was made up of around 57 patients with pulmonary nodules who had surgical resection. The TCR sequencing data were obtained from 51 patients. According to the study, about 100 samples were used for TCR sequencing. Class I HLA alleles were inferred from exome data with POLYSOLVER, and allele-specific HLA loss was detected with LOHHLA.

TCR beta CDR3 regions were sequenced from DNA using the immunoSEQ hsTCRbeta Kit. The source study handled its data this way. The ImmunoSEQ Analyzer was used to analyse the TCR sequencing data. T cell clonality was defined as 1 minus Pielou's evenness, as computed on productive rearrangements. The inverse Simpson index, applied to productive templates, was used to measure T cell diversity. T cell density was TCR beta template counts normalized to usable DNA, estimated by amplifying and sequencing housekeeping genes. TCR metrics were compared across histologic stages using two-sided Kruskal-Wallis tests. Imported from immuneACCESS, the table was reduced by TCRdb to in-frame sequences with V and J called. These copies leave out some clones; in studies compared against another copy, an unresolved V gene accounts for under half, and the cause of the remainder is not known. V and J calls and clone size are as listed in that table; D and trimming were resolved from the DNA. The sample records about 6,600 clones, about 80% of which are singletons. In total, the top ten clones hold 5.5% to 7% of the sample.

The patients had resection in Japan or China between 2014 and 2017. The histologic diagnosis of each case was independently confirmed on H&E slides by two lung cancer pathologists. For nucleic acid extraction, premalignant or tumor cells were enriched by macro-dissection following pathologic assessment. The AllPrep DNA/RNA FFPE Kit was used to isolate DNA from FFPE tissue. Results the study describes overall, beyond this receptor: Top T cell clone frequencies were highest in normal lung and appeared to decrease progressively from AAH through AIS, MIA and invasive adenocarcinoma. Clonality was highest in normal lung, while later-stage lesions appeared to show lower clonality but higher T cell density and diversity. Because all patients were from Japan and China, applicability to Western populations was uncertain. T cell clonality was highest in KRAS-mutant nodules compared with EGFR-mutant or double wild-type lesions. The findings rested on association rather than direct causation, and larger cohorts with long-term follow-up and longitudinal biopsies were considered necessary.

This clonotype was sampled from a person aged 50-75 years with lung adenocarcinoma. The sample consisted of FFPE minimally invasive lung adenocarcinoma tissue. The sample's cell subset or site label, decoded: micro-invasive lung adenocarcinoma (MIA).

The DNA sequence follows: TGTGCCAGCAGCCAAGTTAAGGGGGGCAGCGGTAGCACAGATACGCAGTATTTT. This encodes CASSQVKGGSGSTDTQYF. The chain couples TRBV4-2 to TRBJ2-3; the D gene is possibly TRBD1 or TRBD2, with 6 bases matching each. The CDR3 covers 18 residues, taking in both the cysteine and the phenylalanine. Here the CDR3 DNA is all that survives: 54 bases in frame from base 1. The junction carries 17 bases between V and J, which are trimmed by 1 base and 0 bases respectively. CDR1 LGHNA and CDR2 YNFKEQ are derived from the germline V gene.